This is a list of T cell receptor beta chains from one sample in a study of human T cells and chemical hapten exposure. A single record per CDR3 protein comes from TCRdb applying MiXCR to the RACE reads. Among approximately 84,000 distinct CDR3 sequences listed, around 10% were seen once. Material: whole blood, obtained in connection with sensitization to the hapten diphenylcyclopropenone (DPC). The receptors stem from a young man with alopecia areata. Some clones in this sample may be carry-over from other donors' samples. CDR3s include the opening cysteine and the closing phenylalanine or tryptophan. A D gene is named only where the DNA matches it firmly. Part of the rows lack a size; the others show once, few, many or a class for expanded clones.

j_call cdr3_length v_call clone_size d_call cdr3_aa cdr3_nt
TRBJ1-1 13 TRBV11-2 few NA CASSLRDNTEAFF TGTGCCAGCAGCTTACGGGATAACACTGAAGCTTTCTTT
TRBJ1-1 14 TRBV11-2 NA NA CASSSHREGAEAFF TGTGCCAGCAGCTCGCACAGGGAAGGAGCTGAAGCTTTCTTT
TRBJ2-1 18 TRBV18 few NA CASSPPVRLGGTYNEQFF TGTGCCAGCTCACCACCCGTAAGATTGGGGGGAACCTACAATGAGCAGTTCTTC
TRBJ1-5 14 TRBV28 many TRBD1 CASSGNRGNQPQHF TGTGCCAGCAGTGGAAACAGGGGGAATCAGCCCCAGCATTTT
TRBJ2-1 14 TRBV20-1 few NA CSARDPSSYNEQFF TGCAGTGCTAGAGATCCCAGTTCCTACAATGAGCAGTTCTTC
TRBJ2-5 14 TRBV7-9 many NA CASSLGGEQETQYF TGTGCCAGCAGCTTAGGGGGGGAACAAGAGACCCAGTACTTC
TRBJ2-3 12 TRBV5-5 few NA CASSGSIDTQYF TGTGCCAGCTCAGGGTCCATAGATACGCAGTATTTT
TRBJ2-1 14 TRBV20-1 NA NA CSAIPADAYNEQFF TGCAGTGCCATTCCGGCGGACGCTTACAATGAGCAGTTCTTC
TRBJ2-1 10 TRBV29-1 NA NA CSYGGNEQFF TGCAGCTACGGGGGCAATGAGCAGTTCTTC
TRBJ1-4 16 TRBV28 once NA CASSSRTFATNEKLFF TGTGCCAGCAGTTCCAGGACATTTGCAACTAATGAAAAACTGTTTTTT
TRBJ2-2 16 TRBV27 NA TRBD1 CASSRQQGVFTGELFF TGTGCCAGCAGCAGGCAGCAGGGGGTTTTCACCGGGGAGCTGTTTTTT
TRBJ2-1 14 TRBV12-3/TRBV12-4 few NA CASCPPTRYNEQFF TGTGCCAGCTGCCCCCCTACGCGCTACAATGAGCAGTTCTTC
TRBJ2-5 14 TRBV29-1 NA NA CSVKLTVIQETQYF TGCAGCGTTAAATTGACGGTGATCCAAGAGACCCAGTACTTC
TRBJ1-2 15 TRBV9 many TRBD1 CASSVGTGKTYGYTF TGTGCCAGCAGCGTAGGGACAGGGAAAACCTATGGCTACACCTTC
TRBJ1-6 14 TRBV4-3 many NA CASSQSTRSTTLHF TGCGCCAGCAGCCAATCTACGAGGTCTACGACCCTCCACTTT
TRBJ2-5 11 TRBV5-1 few NA CASSKGPAQYF TGCGCCAGCAGCAAGGGGCCGGCCCAGTACTTC
TRBJ2-3 14 TRBV19 many NA CASRIAGSTDTQYF TGTGCCAGTAGAATTGCAGGGAGCACAGATACGCAGTATTTT
TRBJ2-5 13 TRBV29-1 few NA CSVADGPQETQYF TGCAGCGTTGCCGACGGGCCCCAAGAGACCCAGTACTTC
TRBJ2-1 16 TRBV11-2 many NA CASSSVRGRGVNEQFF TGTGCCAGCAGCTCAGTTCGGGGCAGAGGGGTCAATGAGCAGTTCTTC
TRBJ2-1 17 TRBV5-1 NA NA CASSPKLGLQDYNEQFF TGCGCCAGCAGCCCGAAATTGGGACTCCAGGACTACAATGAGCAGTTCTTC